There are a few counts of the clone carrying this T cell receptor beta chain. No antigen is known for it. The data derive from a study of T cells after yellow fever vaccination. General observations from the study: It was the secondary response that reached its peak faster, day 5 versus 15, but it was weaker.

MiXCR, run by TCRdb on the 5' RACE reads, gives a single entry per CDR3 protein. The table has some 300,000 distinct CDR3 sequences, around 3.6% seen once. From germline, CDR1 is LGHNA and CDR2 YSLEER. CDR3 length: 16 residues. Trimming pared 0 bases from V and 8 bases from J, leaving 14 bases between. Sequencing was performed on PBMCs, taken on the day of the yellow fever booster vaccination. The rearrangement links TRBV4-3 to TRBJ1-6; D gene ambiguous. The receptor comes from a man aged 18 to 29 who received the YFV17D yellow fever vaccine. The CDR3 region is CASSQDGGSWDSPLHF. CDR3 coding DNA: TGCGCCAGCAGCCAAGATGGAGGGAGCTGGGATTCACCCCTCCACTTT.